The clone carrying this T cell receptor beta chain was seen repeatedly, ten times or more. Trimming took 6 bases from V and 1 from J, leaving 9 bases between them. There are 13 residues in the CDR3. Germline-derived CDR1 and CDR2 are SGHVS and FQNEAQ. The sample originates from a study of T cell repertoires in cytomegalovirus infection. Study details: CMV infection plus the matching HLA type was flagged by public TCR beta signatures.

TCRdb reprocessed the reads via MiXCR and lists one record per CDR3 protein. The repertoire holds about 180,000 distinct CDR3 sequences, with roughly 17% as singletons. The TCR was taken from a human donor in good health (CMV status not recorded). Some clones in this sample may be carry-over from other donors' samples. V is TRBV7-8 and J is TRBJ1-1, with D perhaps matching TRBD1 (5 bases). The sequenced sample consisted of CD8+ T cells from PBMCs. The CDR3 sequence: CASRRGTNTEAFF. CDR3 in DNA: TGTGCCAGCAGACGGGGGACGAACACTGAAGCTTTCTTT.